The rows below give T cell receptor beta chains drawn from one sample of a study of CD8 T cells in Susac syndrome. TCRdb analysed the immunoSEQ multiplex PCR reads with MiXCR anew, one entry per CDR3 protein. Of approximately 70,000 distinct CDR3 sequences in the sample, 85% to 95% were seen once. Input material: CD8+ T cells from PBMCs. These receptors came from a human donor in good health. The CDR3 runs from the conserved cysteine through the conserved F or W. Fields, in order: clone size, J gene, V gene, D gene, CDR3 DNA, CDR3 protein. A D gene is named only where the DNA matches it firmly. Where a row states a size, it is once, few, many or the class of an expanded clone; other rows omit it.

>-|TRBJ1-6|TRBV9|TRBD1
TGTGCCAGCAGCGGAGGAGGAGGGGGCAGCTCACCCCTCCACTTT
CASSGGGGGSSPLHF
>once|TRBJ1-2|TRBV20-1|-
TGCAGTGCTCAGACGTCTGAAAACTATGGCTACACCTTC
CSAQTSENYGYTF
>-|TRBJ1-1|TRBV23-1|-
TGCGCCAGCAGTCTTGGGCGAGAAGCTTTCTTT
CASSLGREAFF
>-|TRBJ2-1|TRBV29-1|-
TGCAGCGCCACCACGGGGCCGGGTCGGGAGCAGTTCTTC
CSATTGPGREQFF
>-|TRBJ1-5|TRBV9|TRBD1
TGTGCCAGCAGCATAGGACAGGCCCTCAATCAGCCCCAGCATTTT
CASSIGQALNQPQHF
>-|TRBJ2-1|TRBV7-9|TRBD2
TGTGCCAGCAGCTTAGTAGGGACTAGCGGGGACCCTTTC
CASSLVGTSGDPF
>-|TRBJ1-4|TRBV5-1|-
TGCGCCAGCAGCTTGTACCTTTATAATGAAAAACTGTTTTTT
CASSLYLYNEKLFF
>-|TRBJ2-1|TRBV3-1|TRBD1
TGTGCCAGCAGCCTTAACAGGGGGCTGAATGAGCAGTTCTTC
CASSLNRGLNEQFF
>-|TRBJ1-1|TRBV7-9|TRBD1
TGTGCCAGCAGCTTGCCCTTGGGACAGGGGGGGAAAGCTTTCTTT
CASSLPLGQGGKAFF
>-|TRBJ2-1|TRBV5-1|TRBD1
TGCGCCAGCAGCTCCCCCACAGACGGGACAGCTCTCTCCAACCAACAGTTCTTC
CASSSPTDGTALSNQQFF
>-|TRBJ2-4|TRBV6-5|-
TGTGCCAGCAGTTACTCGAATCTCCCAACGGGCCGGGGGAACATTCAGTACTTC
CASSYSNLPTGRGNIQYF
>-|TRBJ1-4|TRBV19|-
TGTGCCAGTCGCTGGCAGGGCGCAACTAATGAAAAACTGTTTTTT
CASRWQGATNEKLFF
>-|TRBJ1-2|TRBV7-9|-
TGTGCCAGCAGCTCCGAAATCAACTATGGCTACACCTTC
CASSSEINYGYTF
>-|TRBJ2-7|TRBV3-1|-
TGTGCCAGCAGCCCGGTAGGACCGCGATACGAGCAGTACTTC
CASSPVGPRYEQYF
>-|TRBJ1-1|TRBV7-9|-
TGTGCCAACAGACCCCAGCTGAACACTGAAGCTTTCTTT
CANRPQLNTEAFF
>-|TRBJ1-1|TRBV6-4|-
TGTGCCAGCAGTGGCCCCCCGGACAAAGGGGATACTGAAGCTTTCTTT
CASSGPPDKGDTEAFF
>-|TRBJ2-6|TRBV4-3|TRBD2
TGCGCCAGCAGCCAAGATAGGAGCGGGGGTACCTCTGGGGCCAACGTCCTGACTTTC
CASSQDRSGGTSGANVLTF
>-|TRBJ1-6|TRBV6-5|TRBD1
TGTGCCAGCAGTTCGGGACAGGGCGCCTTTAGCTCCTATAATTCACCCCTCCACTTT
CASSSGQGAFSSYNSPLHF
>once|TRBJ2-7|TRBV5-1|-
TGCGCCAGCAGCTTTAGATCAGGGACGTACGAGCAGTACTTC
CASSFRSGTYEQYF
>-|TRBJ2-7|TRBV10-3|TRBD1
TGTGCCATCAGTGGTCCCGGGACAGGGGTCGAGCAGTACTTC
CAISGPGTGVEQYF
>-|TRBJ2-6|TRBV13|TRBD1
TGTGCCAGCAGCCCCGGGACAGGGGGCGCTGGGGCCAACGTCCTGACTTTC
CASSPGTGGAGANVLTF
>-|TRBJ2-6|TRBV7-9|-
TGTGCCAGCAGCTCCGGGGCCAACGTCCTGACTTTC
CASSSGANVLTF
>-|TRBJ1-3|TRBV23-1|-
TGCGCCAGCAGTCCAACCACAAGCTCTGGAAACACCATATATTTT
CASSPTTSSGNTIYF
>-|TRBJ2-3|TRBV10-3|-
TGTGCCATCAGCCCAGATTTTAACACAGATACGCAGTATTTT
CAISPDFNTDTQYF
>-|TRBJ2-5|TRBV20-1|TRBD2
TGCAGTGCCGAGAGATCCCAGTCGACTAGCGGGGGGGCCGGGGAGACCCAGTACTTC
CSAERSQSTSGGAGETQYF
>once|TRBJ2-1|TRBV4-2|TRBD2
TGTGCCAGCAGCCAAGAAGCTAGCGGGGGGACCAATGAGCAGTTCTTC
CASSQEASGGTNEQFF
>-|TRBJ1-2|TRBV29-1|TRBD1
TGCAGCGTTGGGACAGGGGGTCGTGGCTACACCTTC
CSVGTGGRGYTF
>-|TRBJ2-1|TRBV20-1|-
TGCAGTGCCGCGGCAGGGCACAATGAGCAGTTCTTC
CSAAAGHNEQFF
>-|TRBJ2-1|TRBV4-2|TRBD2
TGTGCCAGCAGCCCGTACGATCGGGGACTACCACCCGATGAGCAGTTCTTC
CASSPYDRGLPPDEQFF
>once|TRBJ2-2|TRBV7-9|TRBD1
TGTGCCAGCAGCCTTCGAGAGGGGGCCACCGGGGAGCTGTTTTTT
CASSLREGATGELFF
>-|TRBJ1-2|TRBV9|-
TGTGCCAGCAGCGCCCCAACCGGGACAACAAGTGGCTACACCTTC
CASSAPTGTTSGYTF
>-|TRBJ2-1|TRBV27|-
TGTGCCAGCGGCCTAGGGAATGAGCAGTTCTTC
CASGLGNEQFF
>-|TRBJ2-1|TRBV4-3|-
TGCGCCAGCAGCGAAGGCCTAGCCACCAATGAGCAGTTCTTC
CASSEGLATNEQFF